Listed below are T cell receptor beta chains from one sample, sequenced in a study of CXCR3-negative and CXCR3-positive naive CD8 T cells. Using the 5' RACE reads, TCRdb records one entry per CDR3 protein without DNA. Listed are around 34,000 distinct CDR3 sequences; about 14% falls within the top ten. Input material: memory CD8+ T cells from blood. Source of these receptors: a human donor in good health. Some clones in this sample may be carry-over from other donors' samples. Each CDR3 is given with its conserved first and last residue. For some rows the clone size is stated as once, few or many, or as a class when expanded; others skip it.

clone_size: -
j_call: TRBJ2-7
v_call: TRBV20-1
cdr3_aa: CSASTTSGRFKDEQYF

clone_size: -
j_call: TRBJ1-2
v_call: TRBV20-1
cdr3_aa: CSASVNRGANGYTF

clone_size: -
j_call: TRBJ1-2
v_call: TRBV11-2
cdr3_aa: CASSRTIEGENYGYTF

clone_size: -
j_call: TRBJ2-3
v_call: TRBV20-1
cdr3_aa: CSATAGTSGGLDTQYF

clone_size: -
j_call: TRBJ2-7
v_call: TRBV28
cdr3_aa: CASSPTRGIKQYF

clone_size: -
j_call: TRBJ2-5
v_call: TRBV24-1
cdr3_aa: CATSDLGQPRGETQYF

clone_size: -
j_call: TRBJ2-1
v_call: TRBV29-1
cdr3_aa: CSVDAGGASYNEQFF

clone_size: -
j_call: TRBJ2-5
v_call: TRBV7-8
cdr3_aa: CASSSIRTAQETQYF

clone_size: -
j_call: TRBJ2-1
v_call: TRBV29-1
cdr3_aa: CSVELRDRDNEQFF

clone_size: -
j_call: TRBJ2-3
v_call: TRBV5-1
cdr3_aa: CASSLKRGGRTDTQYF

clone_size: -
j_call: TRBJ2-7
v_call: TRBV4-1
cdr3_aa: CASSHSVPYEQYF

clone_size: -
j_call: TRBJ2-1
v_call: TRBV11-2
cdr3_aa: CASSLATGFSEQFF

clone_size: -
j_call: TRBJ1-5
v_call: TRBV29-1
cdr3_aa: CSVENQGGRSNQPQHF

clone_size: -
j_call: TRBJ2-5
v_call: TRBV20-1
cdr3_aa: CSAIGSGPEETQYF

clone_size: -
j_call: TRBJ1-1
v_call: TRBV19
cdr3_aa: CASSFGANTEAFF

clone_size: -
j_call: TRBJ2-3
v_call: TRBV7-9
cdr3_aa: CASRGLAAQYF

clone_size: -
j_call: TRBJ2-2
v_call: TRBV29-1
cdr3_aa: CSVAGTSNTGELFF

clone_size: -
j_call: TRBJ2-1
v_call: TRBV7-8
cdr3_aa: CASSMPFSGGKNNEQFF

clone_size: -
j_call: TRBJ1-1
v_call: TRBV29-1
cdr3_aa: CSVSSTLLNTEAFF

clone_size: -
j_call: TRBJ2-1
v_call: TRBV28
cdr3_aa: CASSPVIHNEQFF

clone_size: -
j_call: TRBJ2-5
v_call: TRBV6-2/TRBV6-3
cdr3_aa: CASSYLGATPETQYF

clone_size: -
j_call: TRBJ2-3
v_call: TRBV28
cdr3_aa: CASSYPRLAGGHTSETDTQYF

clone_size: -
j_call: TRBJ1-1
v_call: TRBV29-1
cdr3_aa: CSVYRGANTEAFF

clone_size: -
j_call: TRBJ2-5
v_call: TRBV5-1
cdr3_aa: CASSLLGGETQYF

clone_size: -
j_call: TRBJ2-2
v_call: TRBV5-1
cdr3_aa: CASSPTTGGTTGELFF

clone_size: -
j_call: TRBJ2-6
v_call: TRBV20-1
cdr3_aa: CSASTGGVSGANVLTF

clone_size: -
j_call: TRBJ2-1
v_call: TRBV6-6
cdr3_aa: CASSYSEDEQFF

clone_size: -
j_call: TRBJ2-3
v_call: TRBV7-9
cdr3_aa: CASSFRGRKEDTQYF

clone_size: -
j_call: TRBJ2-5
v_call: TRBV7-6
cdr3_aa: CASSFPDSTKGQETQYF

clone_size: -
j_call: TRBJ2-4
v_call: TRBV29-1
cdr3_aa: CSVVDGNIQYF

clone_size: -
j_call: TRBJ2-7
v_call: TRBV4-1
cdr3_aa: CASSQVLGTYEQYF

clone_size: -
j_call: TRBJ2-1
v_call: TRBV6-1
cdr3_aa: CASSEWASGAGEQFF

clone_size: -
j_call: TRBJ1-1
v_call: TRBV13
cdr3_aa: CASSWGSGSGAFF

clone_size: medium-sized
j_call: TRBJ2-1
v_call: TRBV15
cdr3_aa: CATSRDREANNEQFF

clone_size: -
j_call: TRBJ1-1
v_call: TRBV6-1
cdr3_aa: CASSEWVGNTEAFF

clone_size: -
j_call: TRBJ2-1
v_call: TRBV19
cdr3_aa: CASSITDSSYNEQFF

clone_size: -
j_call: TRBJ2-7
v_call: TRBV20-1
cdr3_aa: CSASGLAGERYF

clone_size: -
j_call: TRBJ2-7
v_call: TRBV14
cdr3_aa: CASSHTTPKATYEQYF

clone_size: -
j_call: TRBJ2-7
v_call: TRBV5-1
cdr3_aa: CASNTDRVGYEQYF